The source of this T cell receptor beta chain is a study of CD8 T cells in ankylosing spondylitis. General study results and limits: Disease-associated clones were reportedly significantly overrepresented in matched ankylosing spondylitis synovial fluid.

MiXCR, run by TCRdb on the 5' RACE reads, gives a single entry per CDR3 protein. This sample has approximately 350,000 distinct CDR3 sequences; approximately 22% occur once, and the top ten carry over 10%. Worth noting for this clonotype: The antigen is undetermined.

The CDR3 spans 17 residues. Germline-derived CDR1 and CDR2 are SEHNR and FQNEAQ (reference sequence). J was trimmed by 0 bases and V by 2 bases; bases with no gene match: 5. This TCR was sampled from a male donor with ankylosing spondylitis or in good health (not recorded which). What was sequenced was blood, either unsorted or a sorted T cell fraction (not recorded which). The chain carries TRBV7-9 and TRBJ2-3, with 10 bases fitting TRBD2. Here the CDR3 DNA reads TGTGCCAGCAGCTTACTAGCGGGGGAAACTAGCACAGATACGCAGTATTTT. It codes for CASSLLAGETSTDTQYF.